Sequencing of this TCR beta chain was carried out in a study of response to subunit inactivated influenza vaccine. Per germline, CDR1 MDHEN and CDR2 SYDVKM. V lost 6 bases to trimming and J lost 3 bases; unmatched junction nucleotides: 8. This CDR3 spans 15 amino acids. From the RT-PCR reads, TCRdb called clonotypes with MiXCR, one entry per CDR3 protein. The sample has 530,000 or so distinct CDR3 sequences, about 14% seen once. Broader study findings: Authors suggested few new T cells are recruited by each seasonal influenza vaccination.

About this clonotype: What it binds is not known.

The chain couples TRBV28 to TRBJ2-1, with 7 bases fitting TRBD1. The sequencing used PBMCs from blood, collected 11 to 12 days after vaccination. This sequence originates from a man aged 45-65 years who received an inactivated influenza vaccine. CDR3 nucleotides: TGTGCCAGCAGAACACCGGGACAGAGCTACAATGAGCAGTTCTTC. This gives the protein CASRTPGQSYNEQFF.